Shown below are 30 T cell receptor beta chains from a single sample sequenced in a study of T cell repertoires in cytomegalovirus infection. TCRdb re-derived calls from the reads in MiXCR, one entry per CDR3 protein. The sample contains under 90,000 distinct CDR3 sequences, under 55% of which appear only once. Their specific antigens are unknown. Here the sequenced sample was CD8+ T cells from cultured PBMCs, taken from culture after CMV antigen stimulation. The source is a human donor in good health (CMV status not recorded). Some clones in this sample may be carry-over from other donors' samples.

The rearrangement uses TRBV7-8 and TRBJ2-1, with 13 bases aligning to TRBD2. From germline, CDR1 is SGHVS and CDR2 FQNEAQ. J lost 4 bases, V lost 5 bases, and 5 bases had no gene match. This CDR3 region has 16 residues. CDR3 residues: CASSPTSGGNYNEQFF. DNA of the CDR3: TGTGCCAGCAGCCCGACTAGCGGGGGGAATTACAATGAGCAGTTCTTC.

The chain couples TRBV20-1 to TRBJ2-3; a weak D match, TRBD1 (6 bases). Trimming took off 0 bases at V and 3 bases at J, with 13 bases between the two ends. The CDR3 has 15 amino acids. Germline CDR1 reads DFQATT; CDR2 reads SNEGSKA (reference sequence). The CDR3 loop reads CSARDPGTRTDTQYF. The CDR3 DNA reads TGCAGTGCTAGAGATCCGGGGACACGAACAGATACGCAGTATTTT.

DNA for the CDR3: TGTGCCAGCAGTGTACGGGCGGACTACTATGGCTACACCTTC. It is translated as CASSVRADYYGYTF. The chain carries TRBV6-4 and TRBJ1-2; D gene unclear. This CDR3 region has 14 residues. Trimming cost V 4 bases and J 3 bases, with 12 bases left between them. CDR1 MRHNA and CDR2 SNTAGT come from the germline V gene.

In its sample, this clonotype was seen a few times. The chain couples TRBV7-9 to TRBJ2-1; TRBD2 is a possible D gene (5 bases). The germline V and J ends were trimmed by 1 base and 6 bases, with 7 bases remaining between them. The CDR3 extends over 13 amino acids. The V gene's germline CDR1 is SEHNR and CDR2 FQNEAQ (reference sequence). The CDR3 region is CASSLVGSNEQFF. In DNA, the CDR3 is TGTGCCAGCAGCTTAGTGGGGAGCAATGAGCAGTTCTTC.

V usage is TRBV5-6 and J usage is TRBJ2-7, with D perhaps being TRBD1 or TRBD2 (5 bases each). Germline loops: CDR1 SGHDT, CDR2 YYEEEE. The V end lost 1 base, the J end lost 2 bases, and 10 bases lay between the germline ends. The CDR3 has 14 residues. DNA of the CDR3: TGTGCCAGCAGCTTGCGAGGGGTCCCCTACGAGCAGTACTTC. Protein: CASSLRGVPYEQYF.

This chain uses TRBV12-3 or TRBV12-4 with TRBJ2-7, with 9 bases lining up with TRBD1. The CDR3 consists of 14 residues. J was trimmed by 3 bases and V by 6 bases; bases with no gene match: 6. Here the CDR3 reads CASREQGAYYEQYF. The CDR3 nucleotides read TGTGCCAGCAGGGAACAGGGGGCCTACTACGAGCAGTACTTC.

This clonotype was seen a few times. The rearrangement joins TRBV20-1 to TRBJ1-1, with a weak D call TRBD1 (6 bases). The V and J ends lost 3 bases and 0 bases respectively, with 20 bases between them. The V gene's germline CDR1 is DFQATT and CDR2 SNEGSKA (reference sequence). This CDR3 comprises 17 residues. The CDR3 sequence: CSARGITDRTLNTEAFF. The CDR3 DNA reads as TGCAGTGCTAGGGGCATAACGGACAGAACCTTGAACACTGAAGCTTTCTTT.

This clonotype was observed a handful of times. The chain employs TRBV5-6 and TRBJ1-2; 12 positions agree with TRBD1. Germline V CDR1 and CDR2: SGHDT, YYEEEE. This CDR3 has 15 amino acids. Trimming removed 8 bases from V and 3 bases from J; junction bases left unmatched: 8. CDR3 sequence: CASTGTGGVDYGYTF. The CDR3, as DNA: TGTGCCAGTACCGGGACAGGGGGCGTCGACTATGGCTACACCTTC.

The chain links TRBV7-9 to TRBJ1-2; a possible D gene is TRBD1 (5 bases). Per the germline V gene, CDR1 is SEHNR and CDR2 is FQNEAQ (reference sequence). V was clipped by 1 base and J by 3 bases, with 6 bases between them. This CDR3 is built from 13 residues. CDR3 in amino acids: CASSLEGDYGYTF. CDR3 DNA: TGTGCCAGCAGCTTAGAAGGGGACTATGGCTACACCTTC.

The CDR3 DNA sequence: TGTGCCAGCTCACCACAGGGACTGAGCTACGAGCAGTACTTC. Translating gives CASSPQGLSYEQYF. This chain connects TRBV18 to TRBJ2-7; the D gene is possibly TRBD2 (6 bases). This CDR3 spans 14 amino acids. Germline CDR1 and CDR2: KGHSH and LQKENI. Trimming cost V 1 base and J 3 bases, with 10 bases left between them.

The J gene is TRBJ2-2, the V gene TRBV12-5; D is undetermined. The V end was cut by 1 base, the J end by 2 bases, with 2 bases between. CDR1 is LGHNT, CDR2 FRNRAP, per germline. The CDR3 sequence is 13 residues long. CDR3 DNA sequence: TGTGCTAGTGGTTTGGACAACACCGGGGAGCTGTTTTTT. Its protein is CASGLDNTGELFF.

The CDR3 nucleotides are TGTGCCAGCAGCCAACGGGGCTACGAGCAGTACTTC. Translating it yields CASSQRGYEQYF. The chain joins TRBV3-1 to TRBJ2-7; maybe TRBD2 (5 bases). V lost 2 bases and J lost 3, with 5 bases in between. This CDR3 is 12 amino acids long. Germline-derived CDR1 and CDR2 are LGHDT and YNNKEL (reference sequence).

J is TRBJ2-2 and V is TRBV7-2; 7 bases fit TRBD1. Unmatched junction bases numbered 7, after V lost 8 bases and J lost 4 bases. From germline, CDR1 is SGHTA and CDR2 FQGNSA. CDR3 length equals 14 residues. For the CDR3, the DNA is TGTGCCAGCGGCCGAGACAGGGTCACCGGGGAGCTGTTTTTT. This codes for CASGRDRVTGELFF.

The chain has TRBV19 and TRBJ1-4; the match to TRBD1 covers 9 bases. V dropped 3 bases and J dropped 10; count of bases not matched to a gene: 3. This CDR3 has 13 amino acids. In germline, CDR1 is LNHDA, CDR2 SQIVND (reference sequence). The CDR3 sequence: CASSIEGQGKLFF. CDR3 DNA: TGTGCCAGTAGTATTGAGGGACAGGGAAAACTGTTTTTT.

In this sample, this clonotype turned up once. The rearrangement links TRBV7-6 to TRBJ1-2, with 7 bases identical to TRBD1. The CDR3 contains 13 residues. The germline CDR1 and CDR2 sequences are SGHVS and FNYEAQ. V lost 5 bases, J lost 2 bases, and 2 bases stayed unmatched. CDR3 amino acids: CASSRGQNYGYTF. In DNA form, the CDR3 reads TGTGCCAGCAGCCGGGGACAGAACTATGGCTACACCTTC.

The CDR3 is CASSSLGGTPYEQYF. CDR3 coding DNA: TGTGCCAGCAGCTCCCTGGGCGGGACACCTTACGAGCAGTACTTC. The rearrangement joins TRBV7-8 to TRBJ2-7; D assignment may be TRBD1 or TRBD2 (6 bases each). Trimming pared 4 bases from V and 4 bases from J, leaving 17 bases between. The length of the CDR3 is 15 residues. Germline CDR1 and CDR2: SGHVS and FQNEAQ.

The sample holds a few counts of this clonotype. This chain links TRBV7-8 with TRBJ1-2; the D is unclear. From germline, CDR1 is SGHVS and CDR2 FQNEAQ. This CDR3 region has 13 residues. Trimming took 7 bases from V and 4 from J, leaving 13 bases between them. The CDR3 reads CASTQSQAYGYTF. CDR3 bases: TGTGCCAGCACCCAATCACAAGCCTATGGCTACACCTTC.

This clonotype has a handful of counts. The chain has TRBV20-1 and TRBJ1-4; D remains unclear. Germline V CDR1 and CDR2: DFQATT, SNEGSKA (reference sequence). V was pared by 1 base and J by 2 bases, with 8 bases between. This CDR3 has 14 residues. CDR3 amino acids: CSARARATNEKLFF. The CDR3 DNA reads TGCAGTGCTAGAGCACGGGCGACTAATGAAAAACTGTTTTTT.

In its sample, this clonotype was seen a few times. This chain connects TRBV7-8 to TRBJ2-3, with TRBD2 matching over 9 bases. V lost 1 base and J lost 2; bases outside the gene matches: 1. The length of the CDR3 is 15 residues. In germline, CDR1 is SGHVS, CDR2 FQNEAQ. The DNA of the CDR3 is TGTGCCAGCAGCTTAGGCGGGGGGGACACAGATACGCAGTATTTT. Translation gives CASSLGGGDTDTQYF.

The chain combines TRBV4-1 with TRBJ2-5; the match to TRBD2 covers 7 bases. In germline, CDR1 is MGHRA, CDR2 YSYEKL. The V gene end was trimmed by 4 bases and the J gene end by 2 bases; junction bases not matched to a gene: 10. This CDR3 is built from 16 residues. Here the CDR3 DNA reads TGCGCCAGCAGCCTAGGGCCGGCTAGCGGACAAGAGACCCAGTACTTC. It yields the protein CASSLGPASGQETQYF.

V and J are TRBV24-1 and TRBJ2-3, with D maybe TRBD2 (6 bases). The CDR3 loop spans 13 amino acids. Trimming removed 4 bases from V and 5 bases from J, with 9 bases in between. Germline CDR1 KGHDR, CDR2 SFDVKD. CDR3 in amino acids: CATSELTRDTQYF. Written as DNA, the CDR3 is TGTGCCACCAGTGAGCTGACTAGAGATACGCAGTATTTT.

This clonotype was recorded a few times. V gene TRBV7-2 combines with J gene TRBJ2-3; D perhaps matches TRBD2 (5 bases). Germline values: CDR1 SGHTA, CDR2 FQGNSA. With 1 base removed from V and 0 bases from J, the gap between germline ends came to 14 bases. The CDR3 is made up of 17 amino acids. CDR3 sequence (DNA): TGTGCCAGCAGCTTAGACGTGGGAGCGATTAGCACAGATACGCAGTATTTT. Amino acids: CASSLDVGAISTDTQYF.

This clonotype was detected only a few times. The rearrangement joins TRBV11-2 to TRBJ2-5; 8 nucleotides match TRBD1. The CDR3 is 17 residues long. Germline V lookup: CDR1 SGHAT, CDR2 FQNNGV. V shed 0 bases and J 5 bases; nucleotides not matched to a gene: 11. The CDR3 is CASSLDLGRGPRETQYF. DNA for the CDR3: TGTGCCAGCAGCTTAGATCTCGGCAGGGGGCCGAGGGAGACCCAGTACTTC.

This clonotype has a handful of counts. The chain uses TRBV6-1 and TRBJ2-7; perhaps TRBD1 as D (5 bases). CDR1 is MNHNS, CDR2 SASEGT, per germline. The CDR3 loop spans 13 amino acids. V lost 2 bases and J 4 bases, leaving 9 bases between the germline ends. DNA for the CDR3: TGTGCCAGCAGTGAAATAGGGGTGTACGAGCAGTACTTC. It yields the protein CASSEIGVYEQYF.

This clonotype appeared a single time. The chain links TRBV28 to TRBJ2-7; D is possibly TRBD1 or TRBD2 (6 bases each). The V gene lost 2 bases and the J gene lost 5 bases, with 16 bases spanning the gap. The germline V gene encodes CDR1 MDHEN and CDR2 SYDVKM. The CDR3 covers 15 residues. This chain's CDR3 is CASSLGARRGDEQYF. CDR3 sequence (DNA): TGTGCCAGCAGTTTAGGAGCAAGGAGGGGGGACGAGCAGTACTTC. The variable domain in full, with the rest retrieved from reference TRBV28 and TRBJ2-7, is DVKVTQSSRYLVKRTGEKVFLECVQDMDHENMFWYRQDPGLGLRLIYFSYDVKMKEKGDIPEGYSVSREKKERFSLILESASTNQTSMYLCASSLGARRGDEQYFGPGTRLTVT.

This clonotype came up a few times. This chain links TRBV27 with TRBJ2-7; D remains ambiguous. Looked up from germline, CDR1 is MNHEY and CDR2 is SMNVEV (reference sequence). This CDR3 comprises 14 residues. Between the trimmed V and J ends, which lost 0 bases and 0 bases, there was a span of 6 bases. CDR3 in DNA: TGTGCCAGCAGTTTATCGCCAGCCTCCTACGAGCAGTACTTC. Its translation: CASSLSPASYEQYF.

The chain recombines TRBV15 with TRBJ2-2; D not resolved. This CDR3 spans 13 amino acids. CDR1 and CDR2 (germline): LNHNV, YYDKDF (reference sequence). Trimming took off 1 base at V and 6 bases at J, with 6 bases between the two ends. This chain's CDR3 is CATSRGLAGELFF. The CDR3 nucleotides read TGTGCCACCAGCAGAGGGTTGGCCGGGGAGCTGTTTTTT.

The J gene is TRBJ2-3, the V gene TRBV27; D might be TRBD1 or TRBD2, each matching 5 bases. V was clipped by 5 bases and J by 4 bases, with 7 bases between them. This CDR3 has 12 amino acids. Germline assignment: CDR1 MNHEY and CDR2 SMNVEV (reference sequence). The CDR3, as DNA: TGTGCCAGCAGTAGGGGAGCAGATACGCAGTATTTT. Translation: CASSRGADTQYF.

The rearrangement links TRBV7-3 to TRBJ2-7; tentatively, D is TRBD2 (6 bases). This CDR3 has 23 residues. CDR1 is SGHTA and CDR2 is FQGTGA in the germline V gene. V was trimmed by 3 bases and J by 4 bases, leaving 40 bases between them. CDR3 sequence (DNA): TGTGCCAGCAGCTTTAGCCGGGGGTTTCCACCAATACCCCAACCATCATATCCGTACGAGCAGTACTTC. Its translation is CASSFSRGFPPIPQPSYPYEQYF. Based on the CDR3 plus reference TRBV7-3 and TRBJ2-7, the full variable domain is GAGVSQTPSNKVTEKGKYVELRCDPISGHTALYWYRQSLGQGPEFLIYFQGTGAADDSGLPNDRFFAVRPEGSVSTLKIQRTERGDSAVYLCASSFSRGFPPIPQPSYPYEQYFGPGTRLTVT.

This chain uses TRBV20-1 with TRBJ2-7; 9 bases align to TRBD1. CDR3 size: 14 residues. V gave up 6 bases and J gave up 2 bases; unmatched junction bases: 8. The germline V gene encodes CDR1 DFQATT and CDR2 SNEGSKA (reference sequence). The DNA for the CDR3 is TGCAGTGCCCCGGGCGGGACAGGGACCTACGAGCAGTACTTC. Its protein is CSAPGGTGTYEQYF.